This TCR beta chain was identified in a study of cytomegalovirus exposure and HLA in healthy donors. Study-level background: The 120 or so validation repertoires used the same platform as the 600 to 750 first-cohort repertoires (as reported by a later analysis).

The approximately 120-subject validation cohort, separate from the approximately 670-subject first cohort, included the donors. Study conclusions and caveats: In vitro confirmation showed a few CMV-associated chains to be CMV antigen specific. Cytomegalovirus association was assigned to more than 150 TCR beta chains.

Repertoires were generated with immunoSEQ multiplex PCR, while TCRdb's copy carries only in-frame clones and drops some. The sample includes about 130,000 clones, around nine tenths of them seen just once. Concerning this clone: The antigen is unknown.

The clonotype comes from a man aged 25-40 years in good health and CMV-seronegative. The source material was PBMCs.

CDR3 in DNA: TGTGCCAGCAGCCCCGCGGATGTTAGCTCCTACGAGCAGTACTTC. Protein sequence: CASSPADVSSYEQYF. The chain recombines TRBV9 with TRBJ2-7; D unclear. The CDR3 consists of 15 residues. Trimming pared 4 bases from V and 0 bases from J, leaving 14 bases between. Looked up from germline, CDR1 is SGDLS and CDR2 is YYNGEE.